Each of the 28 T cell receptor beta chains below was sequenced from the same sample in a study of response to subunit inactivated influenza vaccine (dated by TCRdb to the late 2010s). Library preparation employed RT-PCR. TCRdb shows the sequencer as Illumina HiSeq 2500. TCRdb trimmed the raw reads at Q25, called clones with MiXCR and kept productive beta chains. CDR3 protein sequences are deduplicated, and each keeps its most common genes and DNA. A total of a few hundred thousand distinct CDR3 sequences appear in this sample, around 13% of them only once. The ten largest make up 8.5% to 14% of the sample. Sequencing used PBMCs from blood, obtained 11 to 12 days after vaccination. These receptors originate from a man aged 45-60 years who received an inactivated influenza vaccine. Donor details come from another sample of the same person, matched by shared clones.

The gene calls are TRBV11-2 and TRBJ2-5; 10 bases fit TRBD2. Trimming took 3 bases from V and 2 from J; bases not matched to a gene: 3. The CDR3 spans 15 residues. Germline lookup yields CDR1 SGHAT and CDR2 FQNNGV. The CDR3 sequence: CASSFSGGLQETQYF. In DNA, the CDR3 is TGTGCCAGCAGCTTTAGCGGGGGGCTGCAAGAGACCCAGTACTTC.

The rearrangement joins TRBV3-1 to TRBJ2-7; D is possibly TRBD2 (6 bases). From germline, CDR1 is LGHDT and CDR2 YNNKEL (reference sequence). V was cut by 4 bases and J by 0 bases, with 16 bases left in between. This CDR3 is built from 16 residues. The CDR3 bases are TGTGCCAGCAGCCTATCTGGAGGGAGGACCTCCTACGAGCAGTACTTC. Encoded protein: CASSLSGGRTSYEQYF.

The rearrangement uses TRBV5-1 and TRBJ2-1; TRBD1 is a possible D gene (6 bases). Germline V lookup: CDR1 SGHRS, CDR2 YFSETQ. This CDR3 spans 14 amino acids. Trimming took off 0 bases at V and 9 bases at J, with 13 bases between the two ends. The CDR3: CASSLGQGKSEQFF. The CDR3 DNA reads as TGCGCCAGCAGCTTGGGTCAGGGGAAGAGTGAGCAGTTCTTC.

The rearrangement joins TRBV6-1 to TRBJ2-7; 15 bases match TRBD2. Per the germline V gene, CDR1 is MNHNS and CDR2 is SASEGT. With 8 bases clipped from V and 6 bases from J, the junction kept 2 bases outside the gene matches. There are 13 residues in the CDR3. CDR3 DNA: TGTGCCAGCGGGACTAGCGGGAGGTTCGAGCAGTACTTC. This translates into CASGTSGRFEQYF.

This chain joins TRBV9 and TRBJ2-3; 9 positions match TRBD1. After removal of 4 bases from V and 5 bases from J, the junction contained 8 bases not matched to a gene. CDR3 length equals 15 residues. The germline gives CDR1 SGDLS, CDR2 YYNGEE. As DNA, the CDR3 is TGTGCCAGCAGCACCCGACAGGGGGTAGGAGATACGCAGTATTTT. It yields the protein CASSTRQGVGDTQYF.

The chain is built from TRBV10-1 and TRBJ2-1; the D call may be TRBD1 or TRBD2 (5 bases each). V was pared by 0 bases and J by 6 bases, with 9 bases between. Germline CDR1 reads WNHNN; CDR2 reads SYGVQD (reference sequence). The CDR3 covers 14 residues. The chain's CDR3 is CASSESTRGNEQFF. CDR3 sequence (DNA): TGCGCCAGCAGTGAGTCGACGAGGGGCAATGAGCAGTTCTTC.

The chain is built from TRBV20-1 and TRBJ2-7, with a tentative D call TRBD1 (6 bases). Germline CDR1 reads DFQATT; CDR2 reads SNEGSKA (reference sequence). CDR3 length: 12 amino acids. V was shortened by 5 bases and J by 5 bases, with 13 bases between the two germline ends. As DNA, the CDR3 is TGCAGTGCTCTTAACAGGGTCAACGAGCAGTACTTC. It specifies CSALNRVNEQYF.

This rearrangement joins TRBV4-2 to TRBJ1-5; TRBD1 is a possible D gene (6 bases). Per germline, CDR1 LGHNA and CDR2 YNFKEQ. V dropped 1 base and J dropped 3 bases, with 13 bases sitting between them. This CDR3 has 16 amino acids. DNA of the CDR3: TGTGCCAGCAGCCAAGGTTCAGGGGTAGACAATCAGCCCCAGCATTTT. It translates to CASSQGSGVDNQPQHF.

This clonotype was found a few times. This chain connects TRBV7-2 to TRBJ2-5, with a weak D call TRBD1 (6 bases). This CDR3 contains 13 residues. V lost 4 bases to trimming and J lost 6 bases, with 12 bases between them. CDR1 SGHTA and CDR2 FQGNSA come from the germline V gene. This CDR3 reads CASSSGTHQTQYF. Written as DNA, the CDR3 is TGTGCCAGCAGCTCAGGGACACATCAGACCCAGTACTTC.

The rearrangement links TRBV21-1 to TRBJ1-5. TRBV21-1 is labeled a pseudogene. CDR3 size: 14 residues. CDR3 coding DNA: TGTGCCAGCAGACCTCCGAAGGGTCCTGGCCCCCAGCATTTT. Translation gives CASRPPKGPGPQHF.

The chain links TRBV20-1 to TRBJ2-7; tentative D call: TRBD1 (7 bases). This CDR3 is built from 14 residues. Per germline, CDR1 DFQATT and CDR2 SNEGSKA (reference sequence). The V end was cut by 3 bases, the J end by 1 base, with 13 bases between. The CDR3 region is CSASGRGASYEQYF. CDR3 in DNA: TGCAGTGCTAGCGGCAGGGGGGCTTCCTACGAGCAGTACTTC.

CDR3 sequence (DNA): TGTGCCAGCAGCCGTCTCTCCGGGTACGAGCAGTACTTC. Translated: CASSRLSGYEQYF. The V and J genes are TRBV5-5 and TRBJ2-7; the D is unclear. Germline CDR1 and CDR2: SGHKS and YYEKEE (reference sequence). Trimming pared 4 bases from V and 4 bases from J, leaving 12 bases between. The CDR3 runs to 13 residues.

This clonotype was seen a handful of times. The V and J genes are TRBV18 and TRBJ1-2; D not certain. CDR1 is KGHSH, CDR2 LQKENI, per germline. The length of the CDR3 is 13 residues. V lost 4 bases to trimming and J lost 2 bases, with 8 bases between them. Here the CDR3 DNA reads TGTGCCAGCTCACAGACGGAAAACTATGGCTACACCTTC. Amino acids: CASSQTENYGYTF.

This clonotype was counted between two and nine times. The V and J genes are TRBV5-1 and TRBJ2-7, with 11 bases that match TRBD2. The CDR3 is 14 amino acids. Germline V gene lookup returns CDR1 SGHRS and CDR2 YFSETQ. The trim removed 5 bases at V and 6 bases at J, leaving 7 bases unmatched. The chain's CDR3 is CASRGTSGSSEQYF. CDR3 DNA: TGCGCCAGCAGGGGTACTAGCGGGAGTAGCGAGCAGTACTTC.

In its sample, this clonotype was seen a few times. The genes are TRBV12-3 or TRBV12-4 and TRBJ2-7, with TRBD1 as a possible D gene (5 bases). Trimming left V 6 bases short and J 5 bases short, with 20 bases between. The CDR3 runs to 15 residues. The CDR3 sequence: CASSPWQGVRNEQYF. The CDR3 nucleotides are TGTGCCAGCAGCCCCTGGCAGGGTGTGAGGAACGAGCAGTACTTC.

The V call is TRBV4-2, the J call TRBJ2-5, with TRBD1 matching over 8 bases. V shed 1 base and J 4 bases; nucleotides not matched to a gene: 5. The CDR3 runs to 15 residues. Germline V gives CDR1 LGHNA, CDR2 YNFKEQ. In DNA form, the CDR3 reads TGTGCCAGCAGCCAAGGGACAGGGATTTTAGAGACCCAGTACTTC. This translates into CASSQGTGILETQYF.

The chain carries TRBV28 and TRBJ2-3; unclear D gene. V lost 3 bases and J 0 bases, leaving 7 bases between the germline ends. This CDR3 spans 14 amino acids. Germline V CDR1 and CDR2: MDHEN, SYDVKM. Here the CDR3 reads CASSLSRSTDTQYF. The CDR3 region has the DNA TGTGCCAGCAGTTTGAGTAGAAGCACAGATACGCAGTATTTT.

V gene TRBV12-3 or TRBV12-4 combines with J gene TRBJ2-2; either TRBD1 or TRBD2 may supply D (5 bases each). This CDR3 contains 13 residues. The ends were cut back, 6 bases at V and 7 bases at J, with 12 bases in the middle. CDR3 region: CASRKGPFGELFF. The CDR3 region has the DNA TGTGCCAGCAGAAAGGGACCATTCGGGGAGCTGTTTTTT.

The chain carries TRBV20-1 and TRBJ1-5; D is perhaps TRBD1 (5 bases). V lost 0 bases and J 3 bases, leaving 15 bases between the germline ends. Germline V gene sequence: CDR1 DFQATT, CDR2 SNEGSKA (reference sequence). The CDR3 has 16 amino acids. The CDR3 sequence is CSARDRRAGPNQPQHF. DNA for the CDR3: TGCAGTGCTAGAGATCGAAGGGCAGGGCCCAATCAGCCCCAGCATTTT.

This clonotype has ten or more counts. In DNA form, the CDR3 reads TGTGCCAGCAGTTTTTCCGGTGGCTACACCTTC. Its protein product is CASSFSGGYTF. The chain uses TRBV6-2 or TRBV6-3 and TRBJ1-2; the D is unclear. Germline lookup yields CDR1 MNHEY and CDR2 SVGEGT. V was shortened by 4 bases and J by 7 bases, with 7 bases between the two germline ends. The CDR3 runs 11 residues.

This clonotype appeared many times. The rearrangement links TRBV4-3 to TRBJ2-3, with 7 bases aligning to TRBD2. V was clipped by 1 base and J by 1 base; unmatched bases: 2. This CDR3 is 15 amino acids long. The germline V gene has CDR1 LGHNA and CDR2 YSLEER. The CDR3 bases are TGCGCCAGCAGCCAAGGGCTAGCGGGCACAGATACGCAGTATTTT. Its protein is CASSQGLAGTDTQYF.

This chain links TRBV7-2 with TRBJ2-5; weak D call: TRBD2 (5 bases). The CDR3 sequence is 14 residues long. V lost 3 bases, J lost 1 base, and 9 bases lay in between. Looked up from germline, CDR1 is SGHTA and CDR2 is FQGNSA. The CDR3 reads CASSFKGVQETQYF. The CDR3, as DNA: TGTGCCAGCAGCTTTAAGGGAGTCCAAGAGACCCAGTACTTC.

V is TRBV6-5 and J is TRBJ2-1; possible D gene TRBD1, 6 bases. Trimming took 2 bases from V and 3 from J, leaving 11 bases between them. This CDR3 contains 15 residues. From germline, CDR1 is MNHEY and CDR2 SVGAGI. The CDR3 reads CASSYQGILYNEQFF. The CDR3 DNA sequence: TGTGCCAGCAGTTACCAGGGGATTCTCTACAATGAGCAGTTCTTC.

This clonotype was counted a few times. The chain employs TRBV12-3 or TRBV12-4 and TRBJ2-4; D is unresolved. The CDR3 runs 15 residues. The V end lost 6 bases, the J end lost 0 bases, and 12 bases lay between the germline ends. The CDR3 loop reads CASRPTELAKNIQYF. The CDR3, as DNA: TGTGCCAGCAGACCGACGGAACTAGCCAAAAACATTCAGTACTTC.

About this clonotype: One end of the junction fails to match germline, which may point to a read error. The rearrangement joins TRBV5-6 to TRBJ2-5; possible D gene TRBD1, 6 bases. The germline V gene encodes CDR1 SGHDT and CDR2 YYEEEE. This CDR3 region has 14 residues. CDR3 nucleotide sequence: TGTGCCTGCAGCTCGTCGGACCAGGGGGAGACCCAGTACTTC. Residues: CACSSSDQGETQYF.

This clonotype appeared a few times. V gene TRBV15 combines with J gene TRBJ1-5; D unresolved. This CDR3 spans 18 amino acids. The V end was cut by 0 bases, the J end by 3 bases, with 18 bases between. Germline CDR1 is LNHNV and CDR2 is YYDKDF (reference sequence). CDR3 coding DNA: TGTGCCACCAGCAGAGAAGGGAGGGTTCGCCACACCAATCAGCCCCAGCATTTT. Translated: CATSREGRVRHTNQPQHF.

The J gene is TRBJ2-3, the V gene TRBV10-3; the D is unclear. The ends were cut back, 10 bases at V and 1 base at J, with 12 bases in the middle. Germline lookup yields CDR1 ENHRY and CDR2 SYGVKD. The CDR3 is made up of 13 amino acids. CDR3 amino acids: CATTNWGTDTQYF. CDR3 nucleotides: TGTGCCACCACCAACTGGGGCACAGATACGCAGTATTTT.

This clonotype was seen a handful of times. The J gene is TRBJ1-2, the V gene TRBV20-1; a possible D gene is TRBD1 (5 bases). This CDR3 region has 14 residues. Germline V gives CDR1 DFQATT, CDR2 SNEGSKA (reference sequence). V was cut by 0 bases and J by 2 bases, with 10 bases left in between. CDR3 bases: TGCAGTGCTAGAGATGCCCGGGGCAACTATGGCTACACCTTC. Translated: CSARDARGNYGYTF.